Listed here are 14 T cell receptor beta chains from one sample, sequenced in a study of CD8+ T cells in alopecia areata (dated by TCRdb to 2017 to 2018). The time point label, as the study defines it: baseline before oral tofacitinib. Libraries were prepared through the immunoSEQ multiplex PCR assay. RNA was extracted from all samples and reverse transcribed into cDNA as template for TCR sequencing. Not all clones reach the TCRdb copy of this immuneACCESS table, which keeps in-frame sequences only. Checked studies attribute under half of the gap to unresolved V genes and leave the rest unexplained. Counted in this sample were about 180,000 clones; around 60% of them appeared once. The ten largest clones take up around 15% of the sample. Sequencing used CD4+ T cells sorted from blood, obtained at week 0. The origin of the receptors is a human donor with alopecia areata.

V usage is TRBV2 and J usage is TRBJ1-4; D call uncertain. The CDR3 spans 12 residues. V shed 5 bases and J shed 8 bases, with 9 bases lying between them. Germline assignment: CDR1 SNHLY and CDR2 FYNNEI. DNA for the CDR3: TGTGCCAGCAGTCCATCCGCCGAAAAACTGTTTTTT. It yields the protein CASSPSAEKLFF.

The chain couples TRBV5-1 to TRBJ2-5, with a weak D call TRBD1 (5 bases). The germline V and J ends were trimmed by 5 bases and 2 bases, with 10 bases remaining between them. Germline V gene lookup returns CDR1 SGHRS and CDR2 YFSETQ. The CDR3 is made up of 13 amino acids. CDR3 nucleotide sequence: TGCGCCAGCAGAATGGGGCTACAAGAGACCCAGTACTTC. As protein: CASRMGLQETQYF.

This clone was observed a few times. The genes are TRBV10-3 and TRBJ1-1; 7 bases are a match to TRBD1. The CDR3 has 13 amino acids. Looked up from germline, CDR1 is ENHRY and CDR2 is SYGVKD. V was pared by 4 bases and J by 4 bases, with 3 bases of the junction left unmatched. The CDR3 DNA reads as TGTGCCATCAGTGCCACAGGGGTCACTGAAGCTTTCTTT. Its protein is CAISATGVTEAFF.

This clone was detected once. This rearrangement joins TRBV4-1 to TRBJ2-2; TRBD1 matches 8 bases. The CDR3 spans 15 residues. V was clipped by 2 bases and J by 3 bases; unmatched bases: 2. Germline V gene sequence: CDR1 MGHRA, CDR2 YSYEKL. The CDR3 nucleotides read TGCGCCAGCAGCCAACCGGGACAGGACACCGGGGAGCTGTTTTTT. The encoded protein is CASSQPGQDTGELFF.

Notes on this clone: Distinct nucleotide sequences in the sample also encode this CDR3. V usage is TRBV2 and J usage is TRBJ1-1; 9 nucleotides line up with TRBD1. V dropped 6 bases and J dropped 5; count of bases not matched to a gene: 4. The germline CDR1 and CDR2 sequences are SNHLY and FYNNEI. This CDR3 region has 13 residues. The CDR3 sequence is CASRVDRGTEAFF. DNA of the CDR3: TGTGCCAGCAGGGTGGACAGGGGAACTGAAGCTTTCTTT. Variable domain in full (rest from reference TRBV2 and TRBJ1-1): EPEVTQTPSHQVTQMGQEVILRCVPISNHLYFYWYRQILGQKVEFLVSFYNNEISEKSEIFDDQFSVERPDGSNFTLKIRSTKLEDSAMYFCASRVDRGTEAFFGQGTRLTVV.

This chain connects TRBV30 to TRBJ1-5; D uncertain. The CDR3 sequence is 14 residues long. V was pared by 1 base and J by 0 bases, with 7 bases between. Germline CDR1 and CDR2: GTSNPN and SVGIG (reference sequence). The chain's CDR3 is CAWSDKVSNQPQHF. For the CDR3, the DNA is TGTGCCTGGAGTGATAAGGTTAGCAATCAGCCCCAGCATTTT.

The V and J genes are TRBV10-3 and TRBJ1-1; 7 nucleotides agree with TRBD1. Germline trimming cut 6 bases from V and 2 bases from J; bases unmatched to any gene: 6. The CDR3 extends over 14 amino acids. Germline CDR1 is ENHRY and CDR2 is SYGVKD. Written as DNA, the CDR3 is TGTGCCATCAGCCAGGGACAGATAAACACTGAAGCTTTCTTT. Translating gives CAISQGQINTEAFF.

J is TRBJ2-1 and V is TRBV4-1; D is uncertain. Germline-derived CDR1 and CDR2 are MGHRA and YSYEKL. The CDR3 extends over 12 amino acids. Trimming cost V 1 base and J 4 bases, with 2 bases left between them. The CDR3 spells CASSQVYNEQFF. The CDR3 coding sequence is TGCGCCAGCAGCCAAGTATACAATGAGCAGTTCTTC.

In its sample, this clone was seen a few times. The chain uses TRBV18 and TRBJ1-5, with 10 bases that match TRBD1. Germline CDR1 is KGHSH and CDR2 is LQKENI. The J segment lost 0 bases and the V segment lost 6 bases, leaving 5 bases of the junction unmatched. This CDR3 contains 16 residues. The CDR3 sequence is CASSLGQGLSNQPQHF. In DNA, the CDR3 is TGTGCCAGCTCCCTGGGACAGGGGCTTAGCAATCAGCCCCAGCATTTT.

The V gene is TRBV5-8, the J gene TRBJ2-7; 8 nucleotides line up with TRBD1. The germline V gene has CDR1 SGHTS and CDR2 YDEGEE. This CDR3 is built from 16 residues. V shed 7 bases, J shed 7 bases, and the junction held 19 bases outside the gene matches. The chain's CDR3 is CASLQGGRAGPYEQYF. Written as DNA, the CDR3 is TGTGCCAGCTTACAGGGGGGACGAGCAGGTCCGTATGAGCAGTACTTC.

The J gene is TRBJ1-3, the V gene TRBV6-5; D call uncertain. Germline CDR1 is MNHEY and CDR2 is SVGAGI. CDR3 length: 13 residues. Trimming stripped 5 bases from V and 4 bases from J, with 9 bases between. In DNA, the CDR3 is TGTGCCAGCAGTAATCCGACAGGAAACACCATATATTTT. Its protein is CASSNPTGNTIYF.

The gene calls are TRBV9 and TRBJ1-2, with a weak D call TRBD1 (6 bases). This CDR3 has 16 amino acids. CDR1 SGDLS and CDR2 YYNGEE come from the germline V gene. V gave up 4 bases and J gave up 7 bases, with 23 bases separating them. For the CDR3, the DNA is TGTGCCAGCAGCCTCCACCCCTCTAGGGGGGCTGGTGGCTACACCTTC. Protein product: CASSLHPSRGAGGYTF.

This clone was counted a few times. CDR3 nucleotides: TGCAGCGTTGAAGACGGACAGGGAATGAACACTGAAGCTTTCTTT. Translation gives CSVEDGQGMNTEAFF. The chain links TRBV29-1 to TRBJ1-1; 8 nucleotides align to TRBD1. In germline, CDR1 is SQVTM, CDR2 ANQGSEA. This CDR3 spans 15 amino acids. The junction had 3 bases not matched to a gene; V was cut back by 0 bases and J by 0 bases.

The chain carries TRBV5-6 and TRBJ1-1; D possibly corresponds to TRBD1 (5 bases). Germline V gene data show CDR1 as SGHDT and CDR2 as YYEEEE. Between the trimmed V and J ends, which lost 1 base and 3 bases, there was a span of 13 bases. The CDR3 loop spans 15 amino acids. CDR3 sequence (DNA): TGTGCCAGCAGCTTGTTTACAATGGGGGACACTGAAGCTTTCTTT. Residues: CASSLFTMGDTEAFF.